The source of this T cell receptor (beta chain) is a study of T cell responses to AZD1222 COVID-19 vaccine. The V end was cut by 3 bases, the J end by 3 bases, with 12 bases between. Germline loops: CDR1 MDHEN, CDR2 SYDVKM. This CDR3 comprises 14 residues. Assay: immunoSEQ multiplex PCR; the TCRdb copy retains only in-frame clones and omits some. The table includes about 130,000 clones, approximately 90% detected once. The TCR originated in an adult in good health. This chain joins TRBV28 and TRBJ2-7, with D possibly being TRBD1 (5 bases). The sequences come from peripheral blood, collected on day 0 of AZD1222 vaccination. CDR3 region: CASSFQGRVYEQYF. The CDR3 nucleotides read TGTGCCAGCAGTTTTCAGGGTAGGGTCTACGAGCAGTACTTC. Together with reference TRBV28 and TRBJ2-7, the CDR3 gives the full variable domain: DVKVTQSSRYLVKRTGEKVFLECVQDMDHENMFWYRQDPGLGLRLIYFSYDVKMKEKGDIPEGYSVSREKKERFSLILESASTNQTSMYLCASSFQGRVYEQYFGPGTRLTVT.